The present entry profiles one T cell receptor (beta chain) with its context. Its specificity is not known. These data are taken from a study of T cell responses to AZD1222 COVID-19 vaccine. General observations from the study: Two doses of AZD1222 preceded a rise in Spike-specific TCR breadth and depth. Among vaccine-associated CD4 TCRs, coverage spanned spike, with dominance at 160-218 and 743-854. In a largely white British group with more females than males, clonal diversity was possibly underestimated. All repertoire sampling was performed exclusively after the peak T cell response.

Trimming cost V 2 bases and J 6 bases, with 11 bases left between them. There are 13 residues in the CDR3. Germline V lookup: CDR1 SGDLS, CDR2 YYNGEE. Repertoires were generated with immunoSEQ multiplex PCR, while TCRdb's copy carries only in-frame clones and drops some. There are about 130,000 clones in the sample; around 84% occur only once, and around 20% lies in the top ten. The chain couples TRBV9 to TRBJ1-2; D gene ambiguous. The sequences come from peripheral blood, collected on day 0 of AZD1222 vaccination. The sequence derives from an adult in good health. The CDR3: CASSVPGMDGYTF. CDR3 bases: TGTGCCAGCAGCGTGCCAGGAATGGATGGCTACACCTTC.